This T cell receptor beta chain emerged from a study of T cells in lung cancer brain metastases. Findings and limits, study-wide: Compared with paired primaries, brain metastases showed fewer unique productive clones (roughly 1,600 versus 4,900). DNA fragmentation in FFPE samples may have prevented full retrieval of the infiltrating T cell repertoire.

V lost 6 bases to trimming and J lost 5 bases; unmatched junction nucleotides: 5. The CDR3 has 14 amino acids. The germline gives CDR1 KGHSH, CDR2 LQKENI. Measured with immunoSEQ multiplex PCR; TCRdb has only the in-frame clones, and not every one. The data contain 1,400 to 1,500 clones, 80% to 90% of them singletons. No patient had a history of multiple malignancies, as such patients were excluded. A word on this clone: Its antigen remains unknown.

Sequenced sample: tumor tissue from a brain metastasis. The gene calls are TRBV18 and TRBJ2-5; 11 bases map to TRBD1. The source of this sequence is a woman in her forties or fifties with non-small cell lung cancer that had spread to the brain. CDR3 DNA sequence: TGTGCCAGCTCGTCCGGGACAGGGGGTGAGACCCAGTACTTC. Protein product: CASSSGTGGETQYF. The whole variable domain, remainder taken from reference TRBV18 and TRBJ2-5, is NAGVMQNPRHLVRRRGQEARLRCSPMKGHSHVYWYRQLPEEGLKFMVYLQKENIIDESGMPKERFSAEFPKEGPSILRIQQVVRGDSAAYFCASSSGTGGETQYFGPGTRLLVL.